The sequence of this T cell receptor (beta chain) was determined in a study of T cell responses to AZD1222 COVID-19 vaccine. The V and J ends lost 6 bases and 5 bases, in that order; junction bases with no gene match: 10. The CDR3 contains 15 residues. The germline CDR1 and CDR2 sequences are MNHNY and SVGAGI (reference sequence). TCRdb's copy holds only in-frame clones and misses some; the assay was immunoSEQ multiplex PCR. The sample has about 150,000 clones; 75% to 90% are singletons. The TCR originated in an adult who received the AZD1222 COVID-19 vaccine. Specimen: peripheral blood, collected 28 days after the second AZD1222 dose. The chain uses TRBV6-6 and TRBJ2-7; TRBD2 matches 10 bases. CDR3 residues: CASSQTSGLYNEQYF. For the CDR3, the DNA is TGTGCCAGCAGCCAGACTAGCGGGTTATATAACGAGCAGTACTTC.